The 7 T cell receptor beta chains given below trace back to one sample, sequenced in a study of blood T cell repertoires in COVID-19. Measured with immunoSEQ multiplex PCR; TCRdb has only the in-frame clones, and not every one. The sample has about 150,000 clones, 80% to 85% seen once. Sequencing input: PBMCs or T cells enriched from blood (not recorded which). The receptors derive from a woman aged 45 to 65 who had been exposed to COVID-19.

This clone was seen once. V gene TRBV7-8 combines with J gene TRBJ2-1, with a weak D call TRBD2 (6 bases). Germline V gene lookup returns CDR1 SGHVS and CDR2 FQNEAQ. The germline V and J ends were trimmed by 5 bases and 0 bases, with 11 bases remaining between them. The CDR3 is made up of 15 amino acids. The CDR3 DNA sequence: TGTGCCAGCAGCCCTAGCGTAAGCTCCTACAATGAGCAGTTCTTC. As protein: CASSPSVSSYNEQFF.

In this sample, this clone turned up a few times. CDR3 amino acids: CASSLRRGLDTF. The CDR3 DNA is TGTGCCAGCAGTTTGCGTAGGGGTTTAGACACCTTC. The chain couples TRBV12-3 or TRBV12-4 to TRBJ1-2, with a possible D match to TRBD1 (5 bases). This CDR3 is 12 amino acids long. V lost 3 bases and J 12 bases, leaving 14 bases between the germline ends.

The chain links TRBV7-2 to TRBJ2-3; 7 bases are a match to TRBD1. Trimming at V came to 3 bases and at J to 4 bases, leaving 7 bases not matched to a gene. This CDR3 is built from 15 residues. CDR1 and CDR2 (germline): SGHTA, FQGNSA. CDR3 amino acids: CASSLQGVAADTQYF. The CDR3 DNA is TGTGCCAGCAGCTTGCAGGGGGTGGCCGCAGATACGCAGTATTTT.

CDR3 protein: CASSLAGASLDGEQFF. DNA for the CDR3: TGTGCCAGCAGCTTAGCCGGCGCTAGTCTCGATGGGGAGCAGTTCTTC. The chain links TRBV11-1 to TRBJ2-1; D not resolved. The CDR3 is 16 amino acids. The V gene lost 0 bases and the J gene lost 10 bases, with 19 bases spanning the gap. In germline, CDR1 is SGHAT, CDR2 FQDESV (reference sequence).

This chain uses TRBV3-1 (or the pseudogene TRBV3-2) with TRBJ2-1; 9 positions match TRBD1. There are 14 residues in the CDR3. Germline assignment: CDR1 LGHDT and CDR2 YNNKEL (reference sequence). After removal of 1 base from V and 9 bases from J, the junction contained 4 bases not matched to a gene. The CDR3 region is CASSQGTGGVEQFF. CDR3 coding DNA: TGTGCCAGCAGCCAAGGAACAGGGGGCGTTGAGCAGTTCTTC.

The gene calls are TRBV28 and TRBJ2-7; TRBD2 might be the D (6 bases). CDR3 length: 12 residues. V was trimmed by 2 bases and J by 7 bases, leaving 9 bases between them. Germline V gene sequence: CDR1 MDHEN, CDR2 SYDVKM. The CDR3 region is CASSLAGREQYF. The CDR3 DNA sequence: TGTGCCAGCAGTTTAGCAGGGAGGGAGCAGTACTTC.

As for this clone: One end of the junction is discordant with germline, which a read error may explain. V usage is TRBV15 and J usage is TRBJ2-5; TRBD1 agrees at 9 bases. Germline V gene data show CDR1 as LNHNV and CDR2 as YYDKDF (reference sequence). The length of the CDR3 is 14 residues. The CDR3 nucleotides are TGTGCCACCAGTAGAGACAGGGGGTGGGAGACCCAGTACTTC. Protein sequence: CATSRDRGWETQYF.